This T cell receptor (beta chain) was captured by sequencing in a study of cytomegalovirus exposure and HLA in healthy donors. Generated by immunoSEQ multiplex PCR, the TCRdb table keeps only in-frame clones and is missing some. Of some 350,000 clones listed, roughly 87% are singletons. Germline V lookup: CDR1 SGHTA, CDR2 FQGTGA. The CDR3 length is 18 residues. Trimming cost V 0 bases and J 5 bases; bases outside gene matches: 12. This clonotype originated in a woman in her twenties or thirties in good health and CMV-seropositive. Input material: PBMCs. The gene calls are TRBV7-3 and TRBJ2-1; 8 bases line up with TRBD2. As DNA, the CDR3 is TGTGCCAGCAGCTTAACCCCCGTGATAGCGGGACCTAACAATGAGCAGTTCTTC. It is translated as CASSLTPVIAGPNNEQFF.